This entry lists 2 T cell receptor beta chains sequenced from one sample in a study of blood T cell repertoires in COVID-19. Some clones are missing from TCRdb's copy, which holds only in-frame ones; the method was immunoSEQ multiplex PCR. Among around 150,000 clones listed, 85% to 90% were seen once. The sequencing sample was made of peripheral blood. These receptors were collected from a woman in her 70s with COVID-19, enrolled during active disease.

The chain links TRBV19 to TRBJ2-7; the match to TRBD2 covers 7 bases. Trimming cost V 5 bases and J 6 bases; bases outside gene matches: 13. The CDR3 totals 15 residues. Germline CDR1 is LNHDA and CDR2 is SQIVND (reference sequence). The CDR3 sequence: CASSSWTRTPPEQYF. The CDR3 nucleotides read TGTGCCAGTAGTTCCTGGACTAGAACCCCCCCCGAGCAGTACTTC.

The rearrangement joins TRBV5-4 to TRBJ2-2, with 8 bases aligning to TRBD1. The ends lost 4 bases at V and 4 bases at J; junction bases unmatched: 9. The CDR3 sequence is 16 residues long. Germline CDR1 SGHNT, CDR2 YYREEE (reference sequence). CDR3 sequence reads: CASSADRERVTGELFF. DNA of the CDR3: TGTGCCAGCAGCGCGGACAGGGAAAGGGTCACCGGGGAGCTGTTTTTT.